This T cell receptor (beta chain) was found in a study of T cells in Graves' hyperthyroidism and ophthalmopathy (dated by TCRdb to the late 2010s). Background on the whole study: Peripheral blood was sampled at the time of initial diagnosis, prior to any treatment. The roughly 91 discovery patients were randomly split 7:3 into training and test sets. The paper reports TCR Vbeta CDR3 sequencing of roughly 140 peripheral blood samples: over 40 ophthalmopathy, fewer than 85 hyperthyroidism and about 17 progressor patients. Prospective prediction of ophthalmopathy was tested in an independent validation cohort consisting of 18 to 20 hyperthyroidism patients and approximately 16 patients who later progressed to ophthalmopathy. To identify distinguishing TCR V-J signatures, a discovery cohort of 90 to 100 patients was used, comprising 43 with Graves' ophthalmopathy and around 57 with stable Graves' hyperthyroidism. In over five Graves' hyperthyroidism patients, the study also compared T-cell repertoires from thyroid tissue with T-cell repertoires from blood. After sampling, hyperthyroidism patients received methimazole starting at 30 mg daily, and ophthalmopathy patients received high-dose intravenous methylprednisolone.

TCR beta CDR3 regions were amplified from RNA transcripts. The first round of RT-PCR for the TCR CDR3 was performed with the HTBI primer set and the Qiagen OneStep RT-PCR kit. Libraries were constructed in a second round of multiplex PCR, after which size selection and purification were carried out. The libraries were sequenced on an Illumina HiSeq2000 using paired-end 100 bp reads. The study's own analysis went as follows. Raw data were processed with SOAPnuke, discarding reads with adapters, uncalled bases, mean Phred below 15, or no exact constant-primer or identifier match. COPE v1.2.5 was used to merge the high-quality paired reads, and each unique nucleotide sequence was defined as a clonotype. MiTCR v1.1 was used to align the clonotypes against IMGT TRBV, TRBD and TRBJ reference segments. The analysis was restricted to V-J combinations with a frequency above 0.0001, which together covered 99.2% of the repertoires. A TCS score was defined as the ratio between F50 (clonal expansion) and ExV (chaos), using BLOSUM62-based TCRdist between CDR3 peptides within each V-J. Welch's t-statistics and random forest reduced 500 to 650 V-J features to about 13, which were used in a naive Bayes classifier (R e1071). TCRdb trimmed the raw reads at Q25, called clones with MiXCR and kept productive beta chains. Each entry is one CDR3 protein sequence, shown with its most common DNA and genes. V and J calls and clone size were set by TCRdb, not the authors. Here the sample has 250,000 to 350,000 distinct CDR3 sequences; over 15% occur a single time. The biggest ten clones account for approximately 60% of the sample.

At least ten counts were recorded for this clonotype. The antigen it recognizes is unknown. Base qualities are not at hand, and no much larger clone is one base apart. In the ophthalmopathy patients, disease was moderately to severely active, with a Clinical Activity Score of 3 or more, a NOSPECS grade of 4 or more, and a duration of less than 3 months. Exclusion was applied to patients with uncontrolled infections, other autoimmune diseases, pregnancy or lactation. Clinical symptoms, serum thyroxine and TRAb, thyroid ultrasound, and orbital computed tomography formed the basis for the diagnoses. PBMCs were isolated from 7.5 to 10 ml of fresh peripheral blood by Ficoll-Paque density gradient centrifugation. Trizol reagent was used to extract total RNA, and RNA quality was then checked on an Agilent 2100 Bioanalyzer. Here is what the overall study found, with its caveats: A model built on a 13 V-J signature distinguished ophthalmopathy from stable hyperthyroidism, reaching roughly 88% sensitivity and 81% to 83% specificity in cross-validation and 80%/75% in testing. No statistical method was used to fix the sample size in advance, and group allocation was not hidden from the investigators. In validation, the model predicted progression to ophthalmopathy with just under 71% sensitivity and 72% to 75% specificity, a median of about six months before onset. Most expanded thyroid clonotypes (frequency above 0.001) were also detected in blood, suggesting blood repertoires may reflect thyroid immune responses.

Compared with germline, V lacks 5 bases and J lacks 0 bases; bases without a gene match: 5. The germline V gene encodes CDR1 SEHNR and CDR2 FQNEAQ (reference sequence). Including cysteine and phenylalanine, the CDR3 has 18 amino acids. Only the CDR3 DNA stays, 54 bases, in frame from base 1. The chain is made from TRBV7-9 and TRBJ2-2, with 14 junctional bases fitting TRBD2. Sequenced: blood. This receptor was obtained from a woman in her sixties with Graves' ophthalmopathy. The DNA sequence is as follows: TGTGCCAGCAGCCCCCGGACTAGCGGGGGGTCGAACACCGGGGAGCTGTTTTTT. Its translation is CASSPRTSGGSNTGELFF.